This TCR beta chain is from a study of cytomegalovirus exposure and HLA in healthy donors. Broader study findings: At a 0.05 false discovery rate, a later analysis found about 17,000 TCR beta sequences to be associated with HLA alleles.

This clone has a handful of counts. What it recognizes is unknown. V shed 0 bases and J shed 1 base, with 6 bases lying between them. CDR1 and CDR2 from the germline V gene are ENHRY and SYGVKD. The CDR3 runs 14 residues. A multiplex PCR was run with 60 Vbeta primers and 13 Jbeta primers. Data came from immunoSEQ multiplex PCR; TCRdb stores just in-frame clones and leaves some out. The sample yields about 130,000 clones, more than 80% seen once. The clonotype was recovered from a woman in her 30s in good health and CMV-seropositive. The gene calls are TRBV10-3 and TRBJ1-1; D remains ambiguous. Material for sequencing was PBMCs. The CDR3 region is CAISESQENTEAFF. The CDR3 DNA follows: TGTGCCATCAGTGAGTCCCAGGAGAACACTGAAGCTTTCTTT.